This T cell receptor (beta chain) was identified during a study of identical twins. Via MiXCR, TCRdb re-called the 5' RACE reads, giving one row per CDR3 protein. The top ten hold over 5% of the sample, which has about 250,000 distinct CDR3 sequences, 7.5% seen once. The V end lost 2 bases, the J end lost 6 bases, and 7 bases lay between the germline ends. CDR3 length: 13 amino acids. CDR1 and CDR2 from the germline V gene are KGHDR and SFDVKD. These same records also appear under a second study, on yellow fever vaccine responses in identical twins.

The V gene is TRBV24-1, the J gene TRBJ1-5, with D hard to call. The source of this sequence is a woman aged 18-30 years in good health. The specimen was CD8+ T cells sorted from blood. CDR3 nucleotide sequence: TGTGCCACCAGTGATTCTATGGGTCAGCCCCAGCATTTT. It specifies CATSDSMGQPQHF.